This is a list of T cell receptor beta chains from one sample in a study of control samples from healthy donors and cancer patients. Data came from immunoSEQ multiplex PCR; TCRdb stores just in-frame clones and leaves some out. Here the sample spans about 83,000 clones, 91% being singletons. The source material was blood. These receptors were obtained from a man aged 45-65 years in good health. The CDR3 runs from the conserved cysteine through the conserved F or W.

TRBJ1-1	TRBV14	CASSQAGSWIAFF
TRBJ1-6	TRBV6-5	CASSRRPNSPLHF
TRBJ1-1	TRBV29-1	CSGGRGRVEAFF
TRBJ2-7	TRBV7-2	CASSPRQGYEQYF
TRBJ2-2	TRBV14	CASSHEMFVTGELFF
TRBJ2-7	TRBV9	CASSPGWESYEQYF
TRBJ1-1	TRBV5-6	CASSLRVLKTNTEAFF
TRBJ1-5	TRBV3-1/TRBV3-2	CASSQDGTGRQPQHF
TRBJ2-7	TRBV27	CASSQNRYEQYF
TRBJ1-1	TRBV30	CAWSGQGYTEAFF
TRBJ2-2	TRBV7-9	CASSLRLENTGELFF
TRBJ2-7	TRBV5-1	CASSLEVSYEQYF
TRBJ1-1	TRBV29-1	CSVEEGENTEAFF
TRBJ1-4	TRBV7-2	CASSLGPGFTEKLFF
TRBJ1-5	TRBV7-9	CASSLDIGGKGGQPQHF
TRBJ1-6	TRBV7-2	CASSRSENYNSPLHF
TRBJ1-3	TRBV6-6	CASTPRLTGNTIYF
TRBJ2-3	TRBV10-3	CAISERLAGGRKDTQYF
TRBJ1-3	TRBV4-3	CASSHSRDTYSGNTIYF
TRBJ1-1	TRBV30	CAWSVGGGTEAFF
TRBJ2-3	TRBV10-3	CATQTDSGTDTQYF
TRBJ1-6	TRBV18	CASSPSGAAAPLHF
TRBJ1-3	TRBV30	CAWQRNSGNTIYF
TRBJ2-3	TRBV6-5	CASARQFSTDTQYF
TRBJ2-5	TRBV9	CASSVQVGSGETQYF
TRBJ1-2	TRBV24-1	CATSVGVGGYTF
TRBJ1-5	TRBV5-6	CASSVRGRNQPQHF
TRBJ2-3	TRBV2	CASGYSTDTQYF
TRBJ1-2	TRBV18	CASKQGNYGYTF
TRBJ2-2	TRBV19	CASSPGAGGTGELFF
TRBJ1-4	TRBV13	CASSPSGTVNEKLFF
TRBJ2-4	TRBV10-1	CASSDQRGVKNIQYF
TRBJ1-1	TRBV6-6	CASSYTGQAAFF
TRBJ1-1	TRBV5-1	CASSLAAAGDNIKSTEAFF
TRBJ1-5	TRBV6-2/TRBV6-3	CASSYLQGLSNQPQHF
TRBJ1-6	TRBV5-1	CASSLEAGNSPLHF
TRBJ2-7	TRBV10-3	CASRESGLLPTYEQYF
TRBJ2-1	TRBV25-1	CASNSRTSGNEQFF
TRBJ1-6	TRBV6-5	CATSGTDNSPLHF
TRBJ2-3	TRBV3-1/TRBV3-2	CASTTGGADTQYF
TRBJ1-2	TRBV19	CASSLGENYGYTF
TRBJ1-1	TRBV3-1/TRBV3-2	CASSQDVGENTEAFF
TRBJ1-1	TRBV5-1	CASTRGVRDIESAAFF
TRBJ2-1	TRBV6-2/TRBV6-3	CASSYLELAGVNEQFF
TRBJ2-7	TRBV29-1	CSVVAGGAYEQYF
TRBJ1-5	TRBV10-3	CAISDQLSNQPQHF
TRBJ1-1	TRBV10-3	CATGGEQAFF
TRBJ1-1	TRBV7-9	CASSRNTEAFF